Listed here is a single TCR beta chain. In the original processing: The assay estimated nucleated cells by amplifying reference gene primers. The assay was immunoSEQ multiplex PCR, and TCRdb's table has in-frame clones only and misses some. V and J calls and clone size follow that table, whereas D and trimming were derived from the DNA. This table holds around 100,000 clones, approximately 84% found once. This sample is part of a study of blood T cell repertoires in COVID-19. Study information: The samples span acute and convalescent COVID-19 from the United States, Italy and Spain. The cDNA or gDNA used as material had been derived from T cells, B-cell-depleted T cells, or PBMCs.

J gave up 3 bases and V 0 bases, and 8 bases lay outside the gene matches. This CDR3 comprises 17 residues. Germline CDR1 SGHKS, CDR2 YYEKEE (reference sequence). Sequencing input: peripheral blood. This sequence joins TRBV5-5 and TRBJ2-1; 8 bases match TRBD1. The source is a human donor in a cohort sampled during active COVID-19. CDR3 protein: CASSLAALDRDYNEQFF. CDR3 nucleotides: TGTGCCAGCAGCTTGGCCGCTCTGGACAGGGACTACAATGAGCAGTTCTTC.